Shown below are 15 T cell receptor beta chains from a single sample sequenced in a study of cytomegalovirus exposure and HLA in healthy donors (dated by TCRdb to about 2017). Receptors were amplified or captured by the immunoSEQ multiplex PCR assay. Sourced from immuneACCESS, this table was stored by TCRdb with only in-frame sequences that have V and J called. A share of the clones is absent; for the studies checked, an unresolved V gene accounts for under half, and the remainder has no known explanation. The table for this sample lists fewer than 90,000 clones; almost 97% of them were counted only once. The ten largest clones add up to 1.6% of the sample. Sequences were obtained from PBMCs. The origin of the receptors is a man between 18 and 29 years old in good health and CMV-seropositive.

The J gene is TRBJ2-1, the V gene TRBV1; the table assigns TRBD2, which was not confirmed against the DNA. TRBV1 is recorded as a pseudogene. The CDR3 has 15 amino acids. This CDR3 is CTSSQASGGPIEQFF. In DNA form, the CDR3 reads TGCACCAGCAGCCAAGCTTCGGGAGGGCCGATTGAGCAGTTCTTC.

The genes are TRBV13 and TRBJ1-2; D is undetermined. Germline V lookup: CDR1 PRHDT, CDR2 FYEKMQ (reference sequence). V shed 0 bases and J shed 5 bases, with 7 bases lying between them. The CDR3 length is 13 residues. The CDR3 is CASSLGQVYGYTF. The CDR3 coding sequence is TGTGCCAGCAGCTTAGGTCAGGTTTATGGCTACACCTTC.

The chain has TRBV10-3 and TRBJ2-2; D possibly corresponds to TRBD2 (7 bases). Trimming shortened V by 7 bases and J by 1 base, and 13 bases separated the two germline ends. The CDR3 covers 15 residues. In germline, CDR1 is ENHRY, CDR2 SYGVKD. The CDR3 coding sequence is TGTGCCATCAAGGGAGGGACAAGGAACACCGGGGAGCTGTTTTTT. Its translation is CAIKGGTRNTGELFF.

The CDR3 nucleotides are TGTGCCAGCTCTCCGGGACAACCACCATCCTACGAGCAGTACTTC. Translation gives CASSPGQPPSYEQYF. The genes are TRBV18 and TRBJ2-7; D is possibly TRBD1 (6 bases). Germline V gene data show CDR1 as KGHSH and CDR2 as LQKENI. The CDR3 runs 15 residues. V lost 6 bases and J lost 1, with 16 bases in between.

This sequence joins TRBV7-9 and TRBJ2-1; 12 bases line up with TRBD2. Germline CDR1 is SEHNR and CDR2 is FQNEAQ (reference sequence). This CDR3 is 14 amino acids long. The J segment lost 9 bases and the V segment lost 5 bases, leaving 5 bases of the junction unmatched. The CDR3 sequence is CASSPGLAGSEQFF. In DNA form, the CDR3 reads TGTGCCAGCAGCCCTGGACTAGCGGGAAGTGAGCAGTTCTTC. Using reference TRBV7-9 and TRBJ2-1 for the parts outside the CDR3, the full variable domain is DTGVSQNPRHKITKRGQNVTFRCDPISEHNRLYWYRQTLGQGPEFLTYFQNEAQLEKSRLLSDRFSAERPKGSFSTLEIQRTEQGDSAMYLCASSPGLAGSEQFFGPGTRLTVL.

This sequence joins TRBV30 and TRBJ1-5, with a tentative D call TRBD1 (5 bases). V lost 2 bases, J lost 5 bases, and 13 bases lay in between. CDR3 size: 14 residues. Germline CDR1 GTSNPN, CDR2 SVGIG (reference sequence). CDR3 nucleotides: TGTGCCTGGAGTCTAGGGGTGGGTGATCAGCCCCAGCATTTT. Residues: CAWSLGVGDQPQHF.

The chain is built from TRBV7-9 and TRBJ2-3; unclear D gene. CDR1 is SEHNR and CDR2 is FQNEAQ in the germline V gene (reference sequence). V was cut by 1 base and J by 5 bases, with 10 bases left in between. The CDR3 totals 14 residues. The CDR3 is CASSLVPTEDTQYF. In DNA form, the CDR3 reads TGTGCCAGCAGCTTAGTACCTACTGAAGATACGCAGTATTTT.

This rearrangement joins TRBV27 to TRBJ2-7, with TRBD1 as a possible D gene (6 bases). V lost 4 bases and J 2 bases, leaving 9 bases between the germline ends. Germline V gene sequence: CDR1 MNHEY, CDR2 SMNVEV (reference sequence). The CDR3 has 13 amino acids. The CDR3 is CASSSGETYEQYF. The DNA for the CDR3 is TGTGCCAGCAGTTCAGGGGAGACCTACGAGCAGTACTTC.

V gene TRBV7-6 combines with J gene TRBJ2-3; tentatively, D is TRBD2 (5 bases). The V gene's germline CDR1 is SGHVS and CDR2 FNYEAQ. The CDR3 has 12 residues. Trimming left V 2 bases short and J 5 bases short, with 5 bases between. The DNA for the CDR3 is TGTGCCAGCAGCTTAAGCGGAGATACGCAGTATTTT. It codes for CASSLSGDTQYF.

The chain combines TRBV2 with TRBJ2-1, with D possibly being TRBD2 (6 bases). The CDR3 has 17 residues. The V and J ends lost 3 bases and 10 bases respectively, with 25 bases between them. The V gene's germline CDR1 is SNHLY and CDR2 FYNNEI. CDR3 in amino acids: CASSDPRGTPRISEQFF. CDR3 in DNA: TGTGCCAGCAGTGATCCCCGGGGGACTCCCCGCATTTCGGAGCAGTTCTTC.

This chain connects TRBV4-1 to TRBJ2-1; 7 positions match TRBD2. CDR1 and CDR2 (germline): MGHRA, YSYEKL. J was trimmed by 4 bases and V by 3 bases; bases with no gene match: 6. The CDR3 spans 15 residues. The CDR3 nucleotides are TGCGCCAGCAGCCAGGTGGTAGCGGGTTACAATGAGCAGTTCTTC. Its protein product is CASSQVVAGYNEQFF.

The chain links TRBV6-4 to TRBJ2-7; maybe TRBD1 (6 bases). The CDR3 is 13 residues long. Germline loops: CDR1 MRHNA, CDR2 SNTAGT. The V end was cut by 2 bases, the J end by 3 bases, with 8 bases between. CDR3 region: CASSDRDIYEQYF. The CDR3 DNA reads TGTGCCAGCAGTGACCGGGACATCTACGAGCAGTACTTC.

V gene TRBV30 combines with J gene TRBJ1-1; no clear D. The CDR3 covers 13 residues. The germline gives CDR1 GTSNPN, CDR2 SVGIG (reference sequence). The CDR3: CSGGINMNTEAFF. The CDR3 DNA follows: TGTAGCGGTGGAATTAACATGAACACTGAAGCTTTCTTT.

This chain links TRBV18 with TRBJ1-2; maybe TRBD1 (6 bases). The CDR3 spans 14 residues. CDR1 KGHSH and CDR2 LQKENI come from the germline V gene. V was pared by 3 bases and J by 5 bases, with 13 bases between. The CDR3 here is CASSPSGHLYGYTF. The DNA for the CDR3 is TGTGCCAGCTCACCCTCGGGACATCTTTATGGCTACACCTTC.

The gene calls are TRBV6-5 and TRBJ1-1; D remains ambiguous. Trimming stripped 0 bases from V and 4 bases from J, with 12 bases between. In germline, CDR1 is MNHEY, CDR2 SVGAGI. This CDR3 spans 15 amino acids. CDR3 loop: CASSYSFRVGTEAFF. DNA for the CDR3: TGTGCCAGCAGTTACTCGTTCCGGGTAGGCACTGAAGCTTTCTTT.